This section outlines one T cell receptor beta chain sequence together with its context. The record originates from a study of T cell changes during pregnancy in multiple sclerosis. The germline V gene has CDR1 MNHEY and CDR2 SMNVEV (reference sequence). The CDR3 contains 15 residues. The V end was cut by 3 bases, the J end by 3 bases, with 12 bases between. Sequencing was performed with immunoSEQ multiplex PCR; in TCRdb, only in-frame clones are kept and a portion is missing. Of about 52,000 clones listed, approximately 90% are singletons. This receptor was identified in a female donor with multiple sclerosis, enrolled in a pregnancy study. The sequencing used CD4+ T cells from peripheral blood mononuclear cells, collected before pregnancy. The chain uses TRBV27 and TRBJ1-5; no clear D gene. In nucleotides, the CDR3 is TGTGCCAGCAGTTTTCAGGCCCACGACAATCAGCCCCAGCATTTT. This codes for CASSFQAHDNQPQHF.